This T cell receptor (beta chain) is drawn from a study of blood T cell repertoires in COVID-19. The data were produced by immunoSEQ multiplex PCR, yet TCRdb's version contains in-frame clones alone and is incomplete. Of under 250,000 clones in the sample, approximately 83% were seen once. Germline V gene lookup returns CDR1 SGDLS and CDR2 YYNGEE. CDR3 length: 14 residues. J lost 3 bases, V lost 7 bases, and 7 bases had no gene match. This chain links TRBV9 with TRBJ2-3; 8 nucleotides line up with TRBD2. What was sequenced was PBMCs or T cells enriched from blood (not recorded which). This TCR was recovered from a woman aged 40 to 55 with acute COVID-19. The CDR3 nucleotides are TGTGCCAGCGGCCGGGGGGGCCGAACAGATACGCAGTATTTT. Translated: CASGRGGRTDTQYF.